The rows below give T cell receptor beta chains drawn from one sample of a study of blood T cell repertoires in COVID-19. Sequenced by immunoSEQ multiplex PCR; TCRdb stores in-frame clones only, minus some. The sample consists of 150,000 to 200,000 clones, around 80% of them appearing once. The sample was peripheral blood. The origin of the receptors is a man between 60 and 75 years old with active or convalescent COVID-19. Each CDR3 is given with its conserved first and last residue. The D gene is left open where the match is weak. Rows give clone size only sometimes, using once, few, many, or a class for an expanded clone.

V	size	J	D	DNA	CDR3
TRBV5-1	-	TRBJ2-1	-	TGCGCCAGCAGCTCGGGAGACTCCTACAATGAGCAGTTCTTC	CASSSGDSYNEQFF
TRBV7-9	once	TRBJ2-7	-	TGTGCCAGCAGCCCCGACAGGACAAGCTCCTACGAGCAGTACTTC	CASSPDRTSSYEQYF
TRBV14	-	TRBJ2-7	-	TGTGCCAGCAGCCAAGTCTTCAGGGCCGAGCAGTACTTC	CASSQVFRAEQYF
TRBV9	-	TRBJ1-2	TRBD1	TGTGCCAGCAGCGGCAGGGGGCGTGGCTACACCTTC	CASSGRGRGYTF
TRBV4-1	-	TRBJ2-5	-	TGCGCCAGCAGCCAAGAGTTGAGGGGGGGGCGGCAAGAGACCCAGTACTTC	CASSQELRGGRQETQYF
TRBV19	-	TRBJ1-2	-	TGTGCCAGTAGTACGTCCCTTCCCGGCGGAGAAAGTAATTATGGCTACACCTTC	CASSTSLPGGESNYGYTF
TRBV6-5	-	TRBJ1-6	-	TGTGCCAGCAGCAGAGGTCGGAGTAACCCCCTCCACTTT	CASSRGRSNPLHF
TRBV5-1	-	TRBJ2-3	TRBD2	TGCGCCAGCAGCTCAATCACCGGGACTAGCAAGAATACGCAGTATTTT	CASSSITGTSKNTQYF
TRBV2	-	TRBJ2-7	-	TGTGCCAGCAAGAAGGAGACGGTCTCCTACGAGCAGTACTTC	CASKKETVSYEQYF
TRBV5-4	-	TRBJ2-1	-	TGTGCCAGCAGCTTGGCCCAGGGGTGGATTAGGAATGAGCAGTTCTTC	CASSLAQGWIRNEQFF
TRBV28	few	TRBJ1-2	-	TGTGCCAGCAGTTTTCTCCTCTATGGCTACACCTTC	CASSFLLYGYTF
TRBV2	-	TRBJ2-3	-	TGTGCCAGCAGGTTCCCGGTCGACACAGATACGCAGTATTTT	CASRFPVDTDTQYF
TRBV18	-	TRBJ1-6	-	TGTGCCAGCTCACCAGGGACAAACTCTAATTCACCCCTCCACTTT	CASSPGTNSNSPLHF
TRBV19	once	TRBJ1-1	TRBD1	TGTGCCAGTAGGAGACAGGGGCAGGGCACTGAAGCTTTCTTT	CASRRQGQGTEAFF
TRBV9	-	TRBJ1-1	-	TGTGCCAGCAGCGAGCGGGGGAATTCGAACACTGAAGCTTTCTTT	CASSERGNSNTEAFF
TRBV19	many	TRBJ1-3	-	TGTGCCAGTCGTCGCTCGGGGAGCTCTGGAAACACCATATATTTT	CASRRSGSSGNTIYF
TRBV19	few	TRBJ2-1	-	TGTGGAACACGGGTGCCTCCCAATGAGCAGTTCTTC	CGTRVPPNEQFF
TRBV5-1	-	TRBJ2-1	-	TGCGCCAGCAGCTTAGGTAGTACGGGCTCCTACAATGAGCAGTTCTTC	CASSLGSTGSYNEQFF
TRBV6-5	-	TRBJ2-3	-	TGTGCCAGCAGCAAAGGGGGGGCTGGAACAGATACGCAGTATTTT	CASSKGGAGTDTQYF
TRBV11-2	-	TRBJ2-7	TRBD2	TGTGCCAGCAGCTTAGCCCAGGGACTAGGGGCCCACGAGCAGTACTTC	CASSLAQGLGAHEQYF
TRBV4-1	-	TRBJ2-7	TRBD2	TGCGCCAGCAGTCGAACTAGCGCCTACGAGCAGTACTTC	CASSRTSAYEQYF
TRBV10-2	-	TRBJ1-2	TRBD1	TGCGCCAGCAGCGATGGACAGGGGCCCACAACTAACTATGGCTACACCTTC	CASSDGQGPTTNYGYTF
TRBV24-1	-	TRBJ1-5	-	TGTGCCACCAGTGGGCCTGGGGAGGCCAATCAGCCCCAGCATTTT	CATSGPGEANQPQHF
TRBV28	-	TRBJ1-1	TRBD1	TGTGCCAGCAGTGAAAACCGGGACAGGGGGCTGACTGAAGCTTTCTTT	CASSENRDRGLTEAFF
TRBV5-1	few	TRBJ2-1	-	TGCGCCAGCAGCTCCCCGGGCGGGACCTACAATGAGCAGTTCTTC	CASSSPGGTYNEQFF
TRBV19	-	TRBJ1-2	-	TGTGCCAGTACCCGTGGGCAGGTTGGCTATGGCTACACCTTC	CASTRGQVGYGYTF
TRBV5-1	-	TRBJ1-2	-	TGCGCCAGCCGCCAGGGAAACTATGGCTACACCTTC	CASRQGNYGYTF
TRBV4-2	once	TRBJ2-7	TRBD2	TGTGCCAGCAGCCAAGCGCAGACTAGCGGGAGGGCGCACGAGCAGTACTTC	CASSQAQTSGRAHEQYF
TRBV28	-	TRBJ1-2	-	TGTGCCAGCAGTTTAACCGGGTATCTATCCGGCTACACCTTC	CASSLTGYLSGYTF
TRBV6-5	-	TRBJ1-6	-	TGTGCCAGCAGGAGGGAAACCTATAATTCACCCCTCCACTTT	CASRRETYNSPLHF
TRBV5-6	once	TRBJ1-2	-	TGTGCCAGCAGCTTTTTGAGGACAGACTATGGCTACACCTTC	CASSFLRTDYGYTF
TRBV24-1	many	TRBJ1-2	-	TGTGCCACCTCAGACAGAGCTAACTATGGCTACACCTTC	CATSDRANYGYTF
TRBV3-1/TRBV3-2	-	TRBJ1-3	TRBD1	TGTGCCAGCACAGGGGGCTCTGGAAACACCATATATTTT	CASTGGSGNTIYF
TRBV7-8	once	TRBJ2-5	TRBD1	TGTGCCAGCAGCTTAGATGGGGACAGGCGCCGGGAGACCCAGTACTTC	CASSLDGDRRRETQYF
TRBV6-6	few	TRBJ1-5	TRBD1	TGTGCCAGCAGTTACTATCAGGGGGTGGATCAGCCCCAGCATTTT	CASSYYQGVDQPQHF
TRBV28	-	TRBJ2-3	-	TGTGCCAGCCCTCCCCGGCGGCAGCTCACAGATACGCAGTATTTT	CASPPRRQLTDTQYF
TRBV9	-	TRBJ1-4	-	TGTGCCAGCAGCGTAGACAGAAATAATGAAAAACTGTTTTTT	CASSVDRNNEKLFF
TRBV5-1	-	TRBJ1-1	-	TGCGCCAGCAGCCTGACAGGCAGTGGGACTGAAGCTTTCTTT	CASSLTGSGTEAFF
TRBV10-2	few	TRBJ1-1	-	TGCGCCAGCAGTGACATGCGGGGGGATGAAGCTTTCTTT	CASSDMRGDEAFF
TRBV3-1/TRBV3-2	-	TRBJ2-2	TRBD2	TGTGCCAGCAGCCAATTGACCGGGACTAGAGCACCGTGGGAGCTGTTTTTT	CASSQLTGTRAPWELFF
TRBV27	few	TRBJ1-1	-	TGTGCCAGCACCTTGGCGGGGGCGTACACTGAAGCTTTCTTT	CASTLAGAYTEAFF
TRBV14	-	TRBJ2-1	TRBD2	TGTGCCAGCAGCCTACTAGCGTCATCCTACAATGAGCAGTTCTTC	CASSLLASSYNEQFF
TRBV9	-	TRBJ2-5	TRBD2	TGTGCCAGCAGCGTAGGGGCTAGCGGGTTCCAAGAGACCCAGTACTTC	CASSVGASGFQETQYF
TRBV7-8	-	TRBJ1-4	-	TGTGCCAGCAGCCTCGGGACACCTGAACATGGAAAACTGTTTTTT	CASSLGTPEHGKLFF
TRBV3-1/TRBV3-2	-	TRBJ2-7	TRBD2	TGTGCCAGCAGGCCCGGAGCGGGATCCTACGAGCAGTACTTC	CASRPGAGSYEQYF
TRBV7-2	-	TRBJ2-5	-	TGTGCCAGCAGCCGCGTGGGGCGGGAGACCCAGTACTTC	CASSRVGRETQYF
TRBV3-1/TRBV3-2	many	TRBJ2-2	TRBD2	TGTGCCAGCAGCCAACCGTGGCGGGAGGATGGCACCGGGGAGCTGTTTTTT	CASSQPWREDGTGELFF
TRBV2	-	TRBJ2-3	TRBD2	TGTGCCAGCAGTATCGGACTAGCGGGATTGACAGATACGCAGTATTTT	CASSIGLAGLTDTQYF